The rows below give T cell receptor beta chains drawn from one sample of a study of blood T cell repertoires in COVID-19. Profiled with immunoSEQ multiplex PCR; TCRdb holds only in-frame clones, not every one. The sample shows about 270,000 clones, about 87% of them seen only once. Sample: peripheral blood. All receptors derive from a man in his 60s who had recovered from COVID-19. Both conserved end residues are trimmed from each CDR3. A D gene is named only where the DNA matches it firmly.

j_gene: TRBJ1-2
v_gene: TRBV6-2/TRBV6-3
d_gene: -
CDR3aa: ASSYGGYYGYT

j_gene: TRBJ2-7
v_gene: TRBV4-2
d_gene: -
CDR3aa: ASSQVPDSDSYEQY

j_gene: TRBJ1-2
v_gene: TRBV24-1
d_gene: -
CDR3aa: ATSDFSTNYGYT

j_gene: TRBJ2-7
v_gene: TRBV6-5
d_gene: TRBD1
CDR3aa: ASEGAGQPYEQY

j_gene: TRBJ2-7
v_gene: TRBV5-6
d_gene: TRBD1
CDR3aa: ASSAWTGIYEQY

j_gene: TRBJ2-5
v_gene: TRBV2
d_gene: -
CDR3aa: ASSPGPMWETQY

j_gene: TRBJ2-1
v_gene: TRBV20-1
d_gene: TRBD1
CDR3aa: SASSGQGTNEQF

j_gene: TRBJ2-7
v_gene: TRBV15
d_gene: -
CDR3aa: ATSRGATGFYEQY

j_gene: TRBJ1-5
v_gene: TRBV9
d_gene: TRBD1
CDR3aa: ASSPGTGAQPQH

j_gene: TRBJ2-7
v_gene: TRBV23-1
d_gene: -
CDR3aa: ASSPQGYEQY

j_gene: TRBJ1-2
v_gene: TRBV7-2
d_gene: -
CDR3aa: ASSSSGGQPNYGYT

j_gene: TRBJ1-1
v_gene: TRBV19
d_gene: -
CDR3aa: ASSTGRDTEAF

j_gene: TRBJ2-5
v_gene: TRBV15
d_gene: TRBD1
CDR3aa: ATSKERGQQQETQY

j_gene: TRBJ2-1
v_gene: TRBV7-8
d_gene: -
CDR3aa: ASSLVGGTYNEQF

j_gene: TRBJ2-1
v_gene: TRBV4-2
d_gene: -
CDR3aa: ASSQEGNEQF

j_gene: TRBJ1-2
v_gene: TRBV6-1
d_gene: TRBD1
CDR3aa: ASSEGRTGSTTSYGYT

j_gene: TRBJ2-2
v_gene: TRBV9
d_gene: -
CDR3aa: ASSVGVRSTGELF

j_gene: TRBJ2-2
v_gene: TRBV19
d_gene: -
CDR3aa: ASSMTSNTGELF

j_gene: TRBJ1-2
v_gene: TRBV6-6
d_gene: -
CDR3aa: ASSQGFNYGYT

j_gene: TRBJ2-2
v_gene: TRBV11-3
d_gene: TRBD2
CDR3aa: ASSPGTGGPNTGELF

j_gene: TRBJ2-1
v_gene: TRBV9
d_gene: TRBD2
CDR3aa: ASSPRTSGANEQF

j_gene: TRBJ2-3
v_gene: TRBV11-3
d_gene: TRBD2
CDR3aa: ASSPRTSGVGTDTQY

j_gene: TRBJ2-3
v_gene: TRBV5-1
d_gene: -
CDR3aa: ASSGFVGSTDTQY

j_gene: TRBJ1-5
v_gene: TRBV18
d_gene: TRBD1
CDR3aa: ASSPGQGTVLGNQPQH

j_gene: TRBJ1-2
v_gene: TRBV6-4
d_gene: -
CDR3aa: ASREVGYT

j_gene: TRBJ1-5
v_gene: TRBV10-2
d_gene: -
CDR3aa: ASSAWTEINQPQH

j_gene: TRBJ2-5
v_gene: TRBV15
d_gene: TRBD1
CDR3aa: ATSRALGQGGQETQY

j_gene: TRBJ1-2
v_gene: TRBV5-5
d_gene: TRBD1
CDR3aa: ASSTDRAGVQGYT

j_gene: TRBJ2-3
v_gene: TRBV7-2
d_gene: -
CDR3aa: ASSLAEGTDTQY

j_gene: TRBJ1-2
v_gene: TRBV6-5
d_gene: TRBD1
CDR3aa: AIRGQGFYGYT

j_gene: TRBJ2-1
v_gene: TRBV5-1
d_gene: TRBD1
CDR3aa: ATRDSYNEQF

j_gene: TRBJ2-2
v_gene: TRBV5-4
d_gene: TRBD2
CDR3aa: ASSQDPGGTGELF

j_gene: TRBJ2-6
v_gene: TRBV9
d_gene: -
CDR3aa: ASSLTHRSGANVLT

j_gene: TRBJ2-7
v_gene: TRBV13
d_gene: TRBD1
CDR3aa: ASSSSGTGGYEQY

j_gene: TRBJ1-1
v_gene: TRBV3-1/TRBV3-2
d_gene: -
CDR3aa: ASSQRGSEAF

j_gene: TRBJ2-5
v_gene: TRBV7-8
d_gene: TRBD1
CDR3aa: ASSPYRVGGSETQY

j_gene: TRBJ2-6
v_gene: TRBV6-1
d_gene: TRBD1
CDR3aa: ASSGQGKVSGANVLT

j_gene: TRBJ1-5
v_gene: TRBV7-2
d_gene: -
CDR3aa: ASSLSGNKNQPQH

j_gene: TRBJ2-7
v_gene: TRBV7-3
d_gene: -
CDR3aa: ASSLAGSSYEQY

j_gene: TRBJ2-2
v_gene: TRBV10-1
d_gene: -
CDR3aa: ASRLNPNTGELF

j_gene: TRBJ2-1
v_gene: TRBV9
d_gene: TRBD2
CDR3aa: ASSVEAGGSSYNEQF

j_gene: TRBJ1-5
v_gene: TRBV5-3
d_gene: -
CDR3aa: ARSPPRREDYSNQPQH

j_gene: TRBJ2-5
v_gene: TRBV7-9
d_gene: TRBD1
CDR3aa: ASSAGQGLTQY

j_gene: TRBJ2-2
v_gene: TRBV10-3
d_gene: TRBD2
CDR3aa: AISGLAGGQSGELF

j_gene: TRBJ1-2
v_gene: TRBV5-5
d_gene: -
CDR3aa: ASSHVTGNYGYT

j_gene: TRBJ2-4
v_gene: TRBV21-1
d_gene: -
CDR3aa: ASSTVGQILAKNIQY

j_gene: TRBJ2-7
v_gene: TRBV6-2/TRBV6-3
d_gene: -
CDR3aa: ASSYSSGDYEQY

j_gene: TRBJ1-1
v_gene: TRBV3-1/TRBV3-2
d_gene: -
CDR3aa: ASSLGRSEAF

j_gene: TRBJ1-2
v_gene: TRBV2
d_gene: TRBD1
CDR3aa: ASITGQGLGYT

j_gene: TRBJ2-2
v_gene: TRBV6-1
d_gene: TRBD2
CDR3aa: ASSGGLAGATNTGELF

j_gene: TRBJ2-7
v_gene: TRBV12-3/TRBV12-4
d_gene: -
CDR3aa: ASSRGYEQY